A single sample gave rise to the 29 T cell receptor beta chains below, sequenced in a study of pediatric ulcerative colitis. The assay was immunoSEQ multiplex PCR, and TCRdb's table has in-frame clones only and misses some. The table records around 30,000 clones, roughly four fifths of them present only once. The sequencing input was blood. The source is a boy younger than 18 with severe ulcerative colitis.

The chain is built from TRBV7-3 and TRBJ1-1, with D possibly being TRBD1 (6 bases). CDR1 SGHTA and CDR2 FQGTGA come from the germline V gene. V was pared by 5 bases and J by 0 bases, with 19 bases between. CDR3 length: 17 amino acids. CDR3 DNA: TGTGCCAGCAGCCTTGACCGATTGGGGGCGATGAACACTGAAGCTTTCTTT. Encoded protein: CASSLDRLGAMNTEAFF.

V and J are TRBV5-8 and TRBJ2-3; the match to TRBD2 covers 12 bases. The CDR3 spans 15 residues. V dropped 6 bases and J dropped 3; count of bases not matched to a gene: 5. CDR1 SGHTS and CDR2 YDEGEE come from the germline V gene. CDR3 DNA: TGTGCCAGCACCCTAGCGGGGGGGCCGACAGATACGCAGTATTTT. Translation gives CASTLAGGPTDTQYF.

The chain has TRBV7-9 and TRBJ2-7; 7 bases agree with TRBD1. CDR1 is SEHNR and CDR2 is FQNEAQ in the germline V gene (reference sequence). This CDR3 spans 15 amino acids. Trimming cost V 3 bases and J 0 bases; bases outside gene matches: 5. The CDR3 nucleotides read TGTGCCAGCAGCTTCGCAGGGGGTCTCTCCTACGAGCAGTACTTC. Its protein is CASSFAGGLSYEQYF.

CDR3 residues: CSVIKNTGELFF. CDR3 nucleotides: TGCAGCGTGATTAAGAACACCGGGGAGCTGTTTTTT. The chain couples TRBV29-1 to TRBJ2-2; D remains ambiguous. The ends were cut back, 6 bases at V and 1 base at J, with 6 bases in the middle. Looked up from germline, CDR1 is SQVTM and CDR2 is ANQGSEA. The CDR3 has 12 amino acids.

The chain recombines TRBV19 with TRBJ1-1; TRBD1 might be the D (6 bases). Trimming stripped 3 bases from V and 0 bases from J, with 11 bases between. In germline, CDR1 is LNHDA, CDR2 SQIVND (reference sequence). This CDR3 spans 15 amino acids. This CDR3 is CASSIGYRVNTEAFF. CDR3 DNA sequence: TGTGCCAGTAGTATTGGGTACAGGGTGAACACTGAAGCTTTCTTT.

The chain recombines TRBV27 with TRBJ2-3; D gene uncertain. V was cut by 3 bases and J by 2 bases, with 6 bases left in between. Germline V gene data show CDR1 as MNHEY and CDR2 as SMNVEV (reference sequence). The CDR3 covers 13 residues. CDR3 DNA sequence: TGTGCCAGCAGTTTCGCTTCCACAGATACGCAGTATTTT. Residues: CASSFASTDTQYF.

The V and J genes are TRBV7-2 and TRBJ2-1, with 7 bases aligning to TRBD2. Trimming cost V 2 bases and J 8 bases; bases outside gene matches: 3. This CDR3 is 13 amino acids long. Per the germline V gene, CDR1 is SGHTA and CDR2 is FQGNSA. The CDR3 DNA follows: TGTGCCAGCAGCTTAATAAGCGGGGATGAGCAGTTCTTC. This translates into CASSLISGDEQFF.

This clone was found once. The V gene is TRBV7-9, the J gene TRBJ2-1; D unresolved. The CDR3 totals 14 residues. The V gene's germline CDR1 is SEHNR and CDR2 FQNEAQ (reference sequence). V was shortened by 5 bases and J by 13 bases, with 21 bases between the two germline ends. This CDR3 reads CASSRPGPSGGQFF. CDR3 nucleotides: TGTGCCAGCAGCCGTCCCGGGCCGAGTGGTGGACAGTTCTTC.

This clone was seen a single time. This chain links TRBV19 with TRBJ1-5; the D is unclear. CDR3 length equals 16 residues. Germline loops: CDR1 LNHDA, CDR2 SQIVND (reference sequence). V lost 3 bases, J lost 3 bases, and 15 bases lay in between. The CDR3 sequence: CASSIPPRPDNQPQHF. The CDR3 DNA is TGTGCCAGTAGTATCCCCCCGCGGCCAGACAATCAGCCCCAGCATTTT.

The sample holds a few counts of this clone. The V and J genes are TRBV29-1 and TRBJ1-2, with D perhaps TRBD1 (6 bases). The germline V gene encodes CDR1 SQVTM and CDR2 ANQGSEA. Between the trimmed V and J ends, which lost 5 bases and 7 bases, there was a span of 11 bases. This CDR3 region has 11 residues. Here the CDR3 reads CSVTTGSGYTF. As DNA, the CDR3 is TGCAGCGTTACCACAGGGAGTGGCTACACCTTC. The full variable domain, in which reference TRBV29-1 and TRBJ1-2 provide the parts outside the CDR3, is SAVISQKPSRDICQRGTSLTIQCQVDSQVTMMFWYRQQPGQSLTLIATANQGSEATYESGFVIDKFPISRPNLTFSTLTVSNMSPEDSSIYLCSVTTGSGYTFGSGTRLTVV.

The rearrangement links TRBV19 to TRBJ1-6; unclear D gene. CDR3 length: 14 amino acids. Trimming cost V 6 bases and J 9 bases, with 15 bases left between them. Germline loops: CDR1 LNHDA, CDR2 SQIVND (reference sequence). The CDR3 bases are TGTGCCAGTAGCTGGGAGAAGTCCTCTTCACCCCTCCACTTT. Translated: CASSWEKSSSPLHF.

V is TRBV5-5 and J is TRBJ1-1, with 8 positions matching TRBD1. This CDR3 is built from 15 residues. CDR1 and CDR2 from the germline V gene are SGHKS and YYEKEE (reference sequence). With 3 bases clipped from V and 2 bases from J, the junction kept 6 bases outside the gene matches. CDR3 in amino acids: CASSSAGTGNTEAFF. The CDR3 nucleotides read TGTGCCAGCAGCTCTGCCGGGACAGGTAACACTGAAGCTTTCTTT.

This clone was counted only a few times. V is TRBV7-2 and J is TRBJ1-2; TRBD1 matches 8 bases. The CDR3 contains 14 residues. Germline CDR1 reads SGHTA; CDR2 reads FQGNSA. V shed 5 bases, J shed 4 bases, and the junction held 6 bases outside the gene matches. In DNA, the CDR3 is TGTGCCAGCAGCCTAGACAGGGGTACCTATGGCTACACCTTC. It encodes CASSLDRGTYGYTF.

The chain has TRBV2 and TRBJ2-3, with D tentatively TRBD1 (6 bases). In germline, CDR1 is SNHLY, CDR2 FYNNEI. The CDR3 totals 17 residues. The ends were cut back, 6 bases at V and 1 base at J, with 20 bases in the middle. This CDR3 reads CASSAQGQPPGTDTQYF. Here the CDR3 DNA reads TGTGCCAGCAGCGCTCAAGGACAGCCGCCCGGCACAGATACGCAGTATTTT.

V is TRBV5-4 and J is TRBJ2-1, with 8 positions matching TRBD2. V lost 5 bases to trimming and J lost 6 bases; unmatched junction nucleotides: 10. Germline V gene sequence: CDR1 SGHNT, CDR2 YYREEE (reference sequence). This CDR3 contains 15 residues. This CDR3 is CASRVVGGGSNEQFF. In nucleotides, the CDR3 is TGTGCCAGCAGGGTAGTGGGCGGGGGGAGCAATGAGCAGTTCTTC.

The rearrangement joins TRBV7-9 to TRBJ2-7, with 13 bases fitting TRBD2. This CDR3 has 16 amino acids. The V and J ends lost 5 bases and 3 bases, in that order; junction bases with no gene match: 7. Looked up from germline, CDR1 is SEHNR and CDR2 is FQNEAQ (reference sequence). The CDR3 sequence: CASSSWTSGGNYEQYF. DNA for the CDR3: TGTGCCAGCAGCAGTTGGACTAGCGGGGGAAACTACGAGCAGTACTTC.

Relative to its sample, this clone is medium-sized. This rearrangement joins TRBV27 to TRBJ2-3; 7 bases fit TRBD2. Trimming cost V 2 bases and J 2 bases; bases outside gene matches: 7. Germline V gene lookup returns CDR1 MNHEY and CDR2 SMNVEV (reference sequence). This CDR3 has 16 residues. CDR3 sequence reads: CASSLQPAGTTDTQYF. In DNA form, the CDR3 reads TGTGCCAGCAGTTTACAACCAGCGGGGACCACAGATACGCAGTATTTT.

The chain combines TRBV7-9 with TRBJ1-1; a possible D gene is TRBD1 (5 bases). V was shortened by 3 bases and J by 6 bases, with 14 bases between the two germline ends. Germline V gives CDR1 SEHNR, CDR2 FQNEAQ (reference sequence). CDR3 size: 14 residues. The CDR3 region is CASSFGPGGAEAFF. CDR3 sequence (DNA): TGTGCCAGCAGCTTTGGACCAGGAGGGGCTGAAGCTTTCTTT.

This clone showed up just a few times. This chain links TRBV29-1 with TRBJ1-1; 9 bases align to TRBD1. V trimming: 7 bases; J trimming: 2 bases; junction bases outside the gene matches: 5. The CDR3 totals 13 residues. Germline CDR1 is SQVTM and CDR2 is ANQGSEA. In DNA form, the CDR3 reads TGCAGCGGACGGGGACAGGGCAACACTGAAGCTTTCTTT. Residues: CSGRGQGNTEAFF. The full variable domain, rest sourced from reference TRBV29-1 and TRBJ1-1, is SAVISQKPSRDICQRGTSLTIQCQVDSQVTMMFWYRQQPGQSLTLIATANQGSEATYESGFVIDKFPISRPNLTFSTLTVSNMSPEDSSIYLCSGRGQGNTEAFFGQGTRLTVV.

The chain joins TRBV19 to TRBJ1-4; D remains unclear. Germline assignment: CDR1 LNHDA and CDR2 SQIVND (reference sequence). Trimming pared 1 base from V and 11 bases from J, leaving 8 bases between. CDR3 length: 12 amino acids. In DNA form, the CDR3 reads TGTGCCAGTAGTATAGTGGGCCGTAAACTGTTTTTT. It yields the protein CASSIVGRKLFF. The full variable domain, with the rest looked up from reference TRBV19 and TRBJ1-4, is DGGITQSPKYLFRKEGQNVTLSCEQNLNHDAMYWYRQDPGQGLRLIYYSQIVNDFQKGDIAEGYSVSREKKESFPLTVTSAQKNPTAFYLCASSIVGRKLFFGSGTQLSVL.

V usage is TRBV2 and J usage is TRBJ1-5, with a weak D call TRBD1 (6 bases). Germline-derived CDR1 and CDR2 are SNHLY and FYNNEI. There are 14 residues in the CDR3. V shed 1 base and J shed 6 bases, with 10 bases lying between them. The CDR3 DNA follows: TGTGCCAGCAGTGAAGACAGGGTTGCTCAGCCCCAGCATTTT. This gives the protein CASSEDRVAQPQHF.

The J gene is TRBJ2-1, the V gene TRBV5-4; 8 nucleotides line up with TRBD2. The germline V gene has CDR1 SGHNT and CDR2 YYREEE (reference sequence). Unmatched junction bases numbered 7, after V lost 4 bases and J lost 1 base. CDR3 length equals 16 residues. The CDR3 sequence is CASSPGGGQSYNEQFF. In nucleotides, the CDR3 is TGTGCCAGCAGCCCGGGGGGGGGACAATCCTACAATGAGCAGTTCTTC. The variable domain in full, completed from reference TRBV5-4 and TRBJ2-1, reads ETGVTQSPTHLIKTRGQQVTLRCSSQSGHNTVSWYQQALGQGPQFIFQYYREEENGRGNFPPRFSGLQFPNYSSELNVNALELDDSALYLCASSPGGGQSYNEQFFGPGTRLTVL.

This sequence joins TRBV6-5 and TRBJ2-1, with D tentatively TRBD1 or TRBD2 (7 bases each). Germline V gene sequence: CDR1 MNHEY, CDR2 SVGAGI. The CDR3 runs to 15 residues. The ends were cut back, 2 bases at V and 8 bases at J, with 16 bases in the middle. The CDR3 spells CASSYGSGGDHEQFF. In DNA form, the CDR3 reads TGTGCCAGCAGTTACGGGTCAGGGGGGGATCATGAGCAGTTCTTC.

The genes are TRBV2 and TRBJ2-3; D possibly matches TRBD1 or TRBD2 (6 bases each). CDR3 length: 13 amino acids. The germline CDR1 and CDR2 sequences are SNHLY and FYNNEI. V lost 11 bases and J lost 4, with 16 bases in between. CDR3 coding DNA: TGTGCCTCAAAGGGGGACTGGTCAGATACGCAGTATTTT. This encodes CASKGDWSDTQYF.

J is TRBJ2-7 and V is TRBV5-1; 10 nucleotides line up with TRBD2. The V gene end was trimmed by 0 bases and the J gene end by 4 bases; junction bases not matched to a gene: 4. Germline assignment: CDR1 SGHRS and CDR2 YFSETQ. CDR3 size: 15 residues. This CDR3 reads CASSLEASGGYEQYF. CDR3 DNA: TGCGCCAGCAGCTTGGAGGCTAGCGGGGGATACGAGCAGTACTTC.

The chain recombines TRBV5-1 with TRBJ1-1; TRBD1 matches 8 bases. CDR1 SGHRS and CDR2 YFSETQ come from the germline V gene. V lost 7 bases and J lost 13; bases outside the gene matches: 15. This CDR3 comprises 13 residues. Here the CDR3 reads CASGSGQGGVVFF. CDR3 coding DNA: TGCGCCAGCGGCTCTGGACAGGGTGGGGTCGTTTTCTTT.

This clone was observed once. CDR3 DNA: TGTGCCAGCAGCCCCTTAGAGGGCTATCAGCCCCAGCATTTT. Translating gives CASSPLEGYQPQHF. V gene TRBV5-5 combines with J gene TRBJ1-5; D not resolved. Germline V lookup: CDR1 SGHKS, CDR2 YYEKEE (reference sequence). V dropped 4 bases and J dropped 5 bases, with 13 bases sitting between them. The CDR3 runs to 14 residues.

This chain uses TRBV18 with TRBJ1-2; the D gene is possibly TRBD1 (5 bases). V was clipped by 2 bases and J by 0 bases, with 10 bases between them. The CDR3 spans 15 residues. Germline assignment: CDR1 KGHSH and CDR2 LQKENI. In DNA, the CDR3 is TGTGCCAGCTCACCAATAGACAGACCTAACTATGGCTACACCTTC. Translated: CASSPIDRPNYGYTF.

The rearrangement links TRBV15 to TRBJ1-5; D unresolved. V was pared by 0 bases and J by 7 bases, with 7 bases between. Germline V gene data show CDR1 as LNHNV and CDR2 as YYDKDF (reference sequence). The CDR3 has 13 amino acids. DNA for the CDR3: TGTGCCACCAGCAGAGATCTTGGGCAGCCCCAGCATTTT. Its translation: CATSRDLGQPQHF.